This T cell receptor beta chain was obtained from a study of blood T cell repertoires in COVID-19. In Seattle, patients joined the study during active infection and were tracked longitudinally. The CDR3 covers 15 residues. Trimming took 4 bases from V and 2 from J, leaving 14 bases between them. Germline V gene sequence: CDR1 SGHRS, CDR2 YFSETQ. The protocol was immunoSEQ multiplex PCR, while the TCRdb copy is restricted to in-frame clones and leaves out a portion. Seen here are a few hundred thousand clones, about 90% observed once, and the top ten hold under 4%. The TCR sequence derives from a woman in her twenties or thirties with COVID-19, enrolled during active disease. This chain links TRBV5-1 with TRBJ2-3; tentatively, D is TRBD1 (7 bases). Sequences were obtained from peripheral blood. The CDR3 loop reads CASSRQGGDTDTQYF. CDR3 nucleotide sequence: TGCGCCAGCAGCCGGCAGGGGGGCGACACAGATACGCAGTATTTT.